The T cell receptor (beta chain) described here comes from a study of shared clonotypes between healthy human individuals. Broader study findings: Estimated richness values were generally larger in naive subsets than in memory subsets. Shared clonotypes: about 5.3% naive CD4, roughly 3.8% naive CD8, under 2.5% memory CD4, under 0.45% memory CD8.

Investigators divided CD4+ cells into CD45RA+ naive and CD45RA-negative memory subsets. In this sample, this clone turned up once. The antigen is not known. The V and J ends lost 5 bases and 3 bases respectively, with 11 bases between them. Per germline, CDR1 SGHKS and CDR2 YYEKEE (reference sequence). CDR3 length equals 13 residues. Here immunoSEQ multiplex PCR was the method, and the copy in TCRdb shows in-frame clones only, minus some. Of about 1 million clones listed, roughly 70% are singletons. V usage is TRBV5-5 and J usage is TRBJ2-5; D possibly corresponds to TRBD2 (6 bases). This TCR was sampled from a young man in good health. Specimen: memory CD4+ T cells sorted from blood. The subset: CD45RA-negative fraction. The CDR3 region is CASRRWGEETQYF. For the CDR3, the DNA is TGTGCCAGCAGGCGGTGGGGGGAAGAGACCCAGTACTTC.